This TCR beta chain was profiled in a study of blood T cell repertoires in COVID-19 (dated by TCRdb to 2018 to 2020). General notes on the study: The collaborator samples originated in the United States, Italy and Spain and spanned the acute and convalescent phases of COVID-19. The samples were drawn from two sources: the first 160 participants of the ongoing ImmuneRACE study, and some 1,300 subjects contributed by 6 global collaborators. Where HLA class I and class II types were available, the types were taken from metadata supplied by the sample provider, not from assay-based typing. Nearly every sample came with metadata listing a de-identified subject ID, COVID-19 status, age in years and sex. The material from the prospective study consisted of cDNA or gDNA derived from T cells, B-cell-depleted T cells, or PBMCs. The repertoires were made available in a free public database intended to serve as a resource for research on the immune response to SARS-CoV-2. Deeply sampled blood TCRbeta repertoires from subjects exposed to, actively infected with, or recovered from COVID-19 were included in the dataset. The paper's findings and limits, for the study overall: Clinical and demographic metadata were provided uncurated, with the amount varying by source and participant.

Enrolling through a virtual design, the prospective study's participants ranged in age from roughly 18 to 95 years and lived across about two dozen United States geographic areas. To assign participants to cohorts, the prospective study relied on clinical history that participants themselves reported in a screening survey and a study questionnaire. For ImmuneRACE Cohort 3, a participant was defined as recovered based on two consecutive negative NP/OP PCR tests, clearance by a healthcare professional, or resolution of symptoms. Mobile phlebotomists in the prospective study collected whole blood, serum and a nasopharyngeal or oropharyngeal swab from every participant. Prospective study participants could optionally give additional blood draws and questionnaires over an approximately two-month period. Before DNA extraction, blood samples from the prospective study were shipped at room temperature or frozen.

TCRbeta CDR3 regions were amplified from genomic DNA by means of the immunoSEQ Assay, a bias-controlled multiplex PCR. Turning to the authors' computational methods: Nucleated cell counts per sample were estimated from amplification of reference gene primers within the assay. Sequence reads were collapsed and filtered to measure the absolute abundance of every unique TCRbeta CDR3 rearrangement. Productive Simpson clonality was computed per sample as the square root of Simpson's diversity index over productive rearrangements. TCRdb provides this immuneACCESS table in a form limited to in-frame rearrangements. Some clones are lacking; in checked studies, under half of them reflect an unresolved V gene, and why the rest are absent is not known. Clone size and the V and J calls come from that table; the DNA yielded D and trimming. The sample table shows about 190,000 clones, and roughly 86% are seen once. The top ten clones comprise over 7.5% of the sample.

This clone occurred a few times. The specificity of this receptor is unknown. Qualities for individual bases were not recorded, and no much larger clone is one base off. This receptor was identified in a woman aged 25 to 45 who had recovered from COVID-19. The sequencing sample was made of PBMCs or T cells enriched from blood (not recorded which).

The CDR3 protein: CASSSGGSTGELFF. The nucleotide sequence reads TGTGCCAGCAGCTCCGGCGGGAGCACCGGGGAGCTGTTTTTT. This receptor chain uses TRBV3-1 (or the pseudogene TRBV3-2) and TRBJ2-2, and 7 junctional nucleotides match TRBD2. The CDR3 goes from the cysteine to the phenylalanine over 14 residues. The DNA shown is the 42-base CDR3, in frame from base 1. Compared with germline, V lacks 5 bases and J lacks 4 bases; bases without a gene match: 4. Per the germline V gene (reference sequence), LGHDT is the CDR1 and YNNKEL is the CDR2.